The 10 T cell receptor beta chains listed next were all sequenced from one sample in a study of TIL therapy for anti-PD-1-resistant metastatic lung cancer. This was the immunoSEQ v3 assay. Measured with immunoSEQ multiplex PCR; TCRdb has only the in-frame clones, and not every one. Among approximately 92,000 clones listed, about two thirds were seen once. Time point in this sample: pre-treatment sample, taken before nivolumab and TIL therapy. The tumor samples were excised metastases, mostly pleural nodules or supraclavicular lymph nodes. Here the sequenced sample was tumor tissue, taken at baseline. Receptor source: a person aged 25-85 years with non-small cell lung cancer.

V usage is TRBV9 and J usage is TRBJ2-7; possible D gene TRBD1, 6 bases. V was shortened by 7 bases and J by 2 bases, with 16 bases between the two germline ends. Germline-derived CDR1 and CDR2 are SGDLS and YYNGEE. The CDR3 has 14 amino acids. This CDR3 is CASSGGGSPYEQYF. CDR3 bases: TGTGCCAGCTCTGGGGGCGGGTCCCCCTACGAGCAGTACTTC.

This clone appeared once. The rearrangement joins TRBV19 to TRBJ2-1, with D perhaps assigned TRBD1 or TRBD2 (6 bases each). Trimming stripped 0 bases from V and 13 bases from J, with 16 bases between. Germline values: CDR1 LNHDA, CDR2 SQIVND (reference sequence). The CDR3 consists of 14 residues. DNA for the CDR3: TGTGCCAGTAGTATAGATAGGAGGGGGAGCGGTCAGTTCTTC. It encodes CASSIDRRGSGQFF. The variable domain in full, completed from reference TRBV19 and TRBJ2-1, reads DGGITQSPKYLFRKEGQNVTLSCEQNLNHDAMYWYRQDPGQGLRLIYYSQIVNDFQKGDIAEGYSVSREKKESFPLTVTSAQKNPTAFYLCASSIDRRGSGQFFGPGTRLTVL.

This clone was observed a single time. J is TRBJ1-2 and V is TRBV18; possibly TRBD1 for D (5 bases). The CDR3 is 13 amino acids. Germline V CDR1 and CDR2: KGHSH, LQKENI. V lost 2 bases and J lost 2, with 6 bases in between. The CDR3 coding sequence is TGTGCCAGCTCACCAAACAGGAACTATGGCTACACCTTC. Its protein is CASSPNRNYGYTF.

This clone was recorded a few times. The V call is TRBV28, the J call TRBJ1-6; maybe TRBD1 (6 bases). The CDR3 is made up of 14 amino acids. V was cut by 6 bases and J by 7 bases, with 13 bases left in between. CDR1 and CDR2 (germline): MDHEN, SYDVKM. The CDR3 sequence: CASSPTGYNSPLHF. The CDR3 DNA sequence: TGTGCCAGCAGCCCAACAGGGTACAATTCACCCCTCCACTTT.

This rearrangement joins TRBV6-6 to TRBJ1-6; D not certain. Per germline, CDR1 MNHNY and CDR2 SVGAGI (reference sequence). Deletions cut 0 bases from V and 10 bases from J, with 7 bases between. There are 13 residues in the CDR3. As DNA, the CDR3 is TGTGCCAGCAGTTACTCGAAGGAGTCACCCCTCCACTTT. This translates into CASSYSKESPLHF.

This rearrangement joins TRBV9 to TRBJ2-3; 7 bases map to TRBD1. The CDR3 is 13 amino acids. The V segment lost 6 bases and the J segment 2 bases; nucleotides outside the gene matches: 3. Germline V CDR1 and CDR2: SGDLS, YYNGEE. The CDR3 coding sequence is TGTGCCAGCAACAGGGGCGACACAGATACGCAGTATTTT. This sequence encodes CASNRGDTDTQYF.

V and J are TRBV6-2 or TRBV6-3 and TRBJ2-2; no clear D gene. CDR1 and CDR2 (germline): MNHEY, SVGEGT. Trimming removed 4 bases at V and 0 bases at J, with 6 bases between. The CDR3 totals 14 residues. The CDR3 nucleotides are TGTGCCAGCAGTTTGGCGGCGAACACCGGGGAGCTGTTTTTT. It codes for CASSLAANTGELFF.

In this sample, this clone turned up once. The chain joins TRBV7-8 to TRBJ1-2; 8 bases map to TRBD1. V was clipped by 5 bases and J by 5 bases; unmatched bases: 7. This CDR3 region has 14 residues. Germline V gene lookup returns CDR1 SGHVS and CDR2 FQNEAQ. CDR3 sequence reads: CASSPDRGTYGYTF. For the CDR3, the DNA is TGTGCCAGCAGCCCCGACAGGGGCACGTATGGCTACACCTTC.

The chain joins TRBV2 to TRBJ1-1; 8 bases fit TRBD1. V lost 6 bases to trimming and J lost 0 bases; unmatched junction nucleotides: 6. The CDR3 is 15 amino acids. Germline CDR1 reads SNHLY; CDR2 reads FYNNEI. CDR3 residues: CASRRETGVNTEAFF. The CDR3 DNA follows: TGTGCCAGCAGGCGCGAGACAGGGGTGAACACTGAAGCTTTCTTT.

This clone was detected only a few times. The gene calls are TRBV6-6 and TRBJ1-5; 10 bases match TRBD1. Germline V gene sequence: CDR1 MNHNY, CDR2 SVGAGI (reference sequence). The V segment lost 6 bases and the J segment 1 base; nucleotides outside the gene matches: 6. The CDR3 runs 16 residues. CDR3 sequence reads: CASRFGDRGSNQPQHF. Written as DNA, the CDR3 is TGTGCCAGCAGGTTTGGGGACAGGGGAAGCAATCAGCCCCAGCATTTT.